This T cell receptor beta chain was retrieved from a study of cytomegalovirus exposure and HLA in healthy donors (dated by TCRdb to the late 2010s). Concerning the study at large: An earlier analysis of 587 of the donors reported about 260 Gb of sequence data and 95 million to 120 million unique TCR beta sequences obtained from about 179 million T cells. An early release covering roughly 600 HLA-typed donors comprised roughly 300 gigabases of sequencing data and about 90 million unique TCR sequences. Among the roughly 380 genotyped donors, around 79% belonged to the genetic ancestry cluster associated with self-reported Caucasian donors. The study aimed to test whether signatures of past pathogen exposure could be identified by cataloging public T cell receptors. Using immunosequencing, the study profiled T cell repertoires from approximately 700 subjects and related those repertoires to cytomegalovirus serostatus. In addition to the first cohort of around 670 subjects, a separate validation cohort of 100 to 150 different subjects was used. High-throughput TCR immunosequencing, statistical association of individual TCRs with disease status, and machine learning were combined to predict cytomegalovirus infection status. In a later analysis, previously published TCR beta repertoires from more than 500 donors were re-analyzed and high-resolution HLA genotyping was added so that TCR occurrence patterns could be studied. Rather than drawing on any new phenotypic data, the later analysis identified candidate immune exposures from TCR beta sequences and the way those sequences occurred across donors. An earlier analysis of 587 of the donors applied high-throughput TCR beta sequencing to assess whether each TCR beta V gene segment acted as functional or pseudogenic. Donor age, sex, ethnicity and CMV serostatus were collected together with the repertoire data. Genome-wide SNP genotypes for about 65% of the 666 donors were used in a later genetic analysis, which treated that subset as a discovery cohort. Every repertoire in the discovery cohort had been generated on one and the same sequencing platform. HLA typing covered class I and class II loci at four-digit resolution. Typing coverage differed by locus: A, B, C, DRB1 and DQB1 were typed in roughly 620-640 donors, DQA1 in about 550, DPA1 in approximately 610, and DPB1 in 450 to 480. Several DR-DQ haplotypes were handled as single units for association and clustering because linkage in the cohort was strong. Among some 400 genotyped donors of the cohort, an average of around 220,000 unique TCR beta nucleotide sequences was sequenced per donor, of which about 19% were non-productive.

In total, approximately 610 healthy bone marrow donors made up the cohort. Cohort members were all nominally healthy when sampled, although unrecorded immune exposures were likely present. Of the 690 or so cohort members, about 280 had positive CMV serostatus and about 330 had negative CMV serostatus, and CMV serostatus was not recorded for the donor. Every donor gave a peripheral blood sample, and the peripheral blood mononuclear cells from that sample were used for TCR beta sequencing. Genomic DNA was extracted from the blood cell samples with the Qiagen DNeasy Blood Extraction Kit. A note on this clone: This clone's antigen is unknown. Qualities for individual bases were not recorded, and no much larger clone is one base off.

Libraries were prepared through the immunoSEQ multiplex PCR assay. For the multiplex PCR, a mixture combining 60 forward primers for TCR Vbeta segments and 13 reverse primers for TCR Jbeta segments was used. Amplification of the CDR3 region of rearranged TCR beta genes was performed with a multiplex PCR assay on genomic DNA. The amplified TCR beta libraries were sequenced on the Illumina HiSeq System as 87-base-pair reads. The authors' pipeline ran thus. Across the 640 or so repertoires, a later analysis counted some 81 million unique TCR beta chains, 8.5 million to 12 million of which were shared by at least two donors. Raw reads were error-corrected and collapsed into unique sequences with a nearest-neighbor algorithm that merged closely related sequences to remove PCR and sequencing errors. CDR3 sequences were aligned to IMGT reference sequences to assign V, D and J gene segments. For a sequence to be retained, a match of at least six nucleotides was required to both a V gene segment and a J gene segment. A rearrangement counted as productive if the CDR3 had no stop codons and remained in frame with V and J, and every other rearrangement counted as non-productive. CDR3 was defined according to IMGT convention as the region running from the second conserved V-encoded cysteine to the conserved J-encoded phenylalanine. The earlier analysis of about 610 of the donors excluded sequences that lacked an unambiguous match to a single V gene segment. An earlier analysis of almost 600 of the donors classified V segments as functional when productive rearrangements were above 56.7% and as segregating when the standard deviation between donors was above 5%. A statistical classification framework was built to diagnose cytomegalovirus status from the catalog of TCR beta chain sequences. V and J gene assignment, in a later analysis, came from comparing TCR nucleotide sequences with IMGT/GENE-DB human TR gene sequences. The TCRdist pipeline was used in a later analysis to assign CDR3 sequences and most-parsimonious VDJ recombination scenarios. A later analysis defined each TCR beta chain by its CDR3 amino acid sequence plus V-gene family, and excluded reads lacking a unique V-gene family. In a later analysis, around 600 highly shared, low-generation-probability nucleotide sequences were removed to address suspected cross-contamination and a sequencing artifact. In a later analysis, a clonal expansion index for each public chain was calculated from normalized within-repertoire ranks of inferred template counts. A later analysis computed generation probabilities with a VDJ recombination model fitted to out-of-frame rearrangements, and checked the results against IGoR. In a later analysis, TCR-TCR, TCR-HLA and TCR-CMV co-occurrence was scored with hypergeometric tests, and a repertoire-size bias correction was applied to TCR pairs. A later analysis estimated false discovery rates by permuting HLA or CMV assignments 20 times. In a later analysis, co-occurring TCRs were grouped with DBSCAN, and TCRdist sequence similarity was added when clustering was performed within HLA-allele-positive subsets. Repertoires with fewer than 30,000 or more than 120,000 public chains, plus five repertoires with anomalous nucleotide sharing, were excluded from co-occurrence clustering. Drawn from immuneACCESS, this table holds only the in-frame rearrangements with V and J called that TCRdb kept. Clones are partly lost; checked studies trace under half to an unresolved V gene and leave the rest unexplained. That table furnishes V, J and clone size, whereas the DNA furnished D and trimming. The sample records 98,000 or so clones, roughly 76% of which are singletons. About 8% of the sample comes from the top ten.

What the work shows at the level of the full study, not this receptor alone: In the study, 150 to 200 TCR beta chains were listed as associated with cytomegalovirus. In an earlier analysis of 450 to 750 of the donors, most TCR beta V segments appeared in productive rearrangements about 87% or about 30% of the time, broadly matching IMGT annotations. The classifier was reported to diagnose cytomegalovirus status with high specificity and sensitivity in both the original cohort and the validation cohort. The cohort was sequenced for TCR beta chains only, and without alpha or paired-chain data the features that could be detected were limited. A later analysis found that TCR association rates varied across HLA loci, with DRB1 alleles showing the most associated TCRs and HLA-C alleles the fewest. A further reported finding was that TCR beta sequences accurately predicted the HLA-A and HLA-B alleles for most subjects in the first cohort. Compared with the roughly 600-donor mean, donors in an Asian-associated ancestry cluster had fewer N-insertions in productive TCRs, according to a later genetic analysis. A later analysis found that most CMV-associated TCR beta chains appeared HLA-restricted, with HLA associations seemingly driven largely by CMV exposure. Presence/absence analyses assumed roughly uniform sequencing depth across donors, an assumption that may not hold. Some IMGT-functional V segments, including TRBV6-2 and TRBV6-3, could not be told apart with the 87-base-pair reads, so those segments were excluded. Over 15 rarely observed V segments, including chromosome 9 orphons, were excluded from the earlier analysis of some 590 of the donors because counts were too low. A cluster of highly shared sequence variants was judged likely to be a technical artifact of the sequencing pipeline. Linkage disequilibrium might explain the correlated functional status among segregating V segments, but an unknown experimental factor could not be excluded. When HLA alleles, especially DR and DQ, strongly co-occurred, attributing TCR associations to individual alleles was difficult. Across donors, most TCR sequences were observed very rarely, whereas some public TCRs were present in many individuals. In a later analysis, several top co-occurrence clusters were reported to appear linked to parvovirus B19, influenza, CMV and Epstein-Barr virus. In vitro tests confirmed that three of the cytomegalovirus-associated TCR beta chains recognize cytomegalovirus antigens. At a false discovery rate of 0.05, a later analysis linked about 17,000 TCR beta sequences to specific HLA alleles. In a later analysis, HLA-associated TCR beta chains were found to be more clonally expanded and to have lower generation probabilities than equally common non-associated chains. HLA typing was unavailable for some donors at each locus, so association tests used only the typed subset. The authors suggested that the approach could potentially be generalized to other disease states and immunological phenotypes. The only immune exposure information available for the cohort was CMV serostatus. An association between a missense DCLRE1C variant and V-gene and J-gene trimming of TCR beta chains was found in a later genetic analysis and replicated in an independent cohort.

Taken from cysteine to phenylalanine, the CDR3 has 15 residues. The entry retains the CDR3 DNA only, 45 bases that are in frame from base 1. The germline V gene provides CDR1 MGHRA and CDR2 YSYEKL. V has 1 base trimmed and J has 9 bases trimmed; junction bases matching no gene number 6. The sample consisted of PBMCs. This sequence originates from a human donor in good health. The chain is encoded by TRBV4-1 joined to TRBJ1-6; 7 junctional bases match TRBD1. The bases read TGCGCCAGCAGCCAAGTCCGGACAGGCACTTCACCCCTCCACTTT. Translated, it gives CASSQVRTGTSPLHF.